The 25 T cell receptor beta chains listed next were all sequenced from one sample in a study of a mutant IDH1 vaccine in newly diagnosed glioma. These receptors' antigens are unknown. The time point: week 35, safety follow-up. A 20-mer mutant IDH1 peptide at 300 ug was injected subcutaneously with topical imiquimod. Method: immunoSEQ multiplex PCR; TCRdb's copy keeps in-frame clones and lacks some. The sample records tens of thousands of clones, about four fifths being singletons. The sequenced sample was PBMCs, obtained from a glioma patient whose treatment included an IDH1 peptide vaccine. The receptors here all came from a man aged 18 to 30 with glioma.

V usage is TRBV28 and J usage is TRBJ1-2; no definite D call. In germline, CDR1 is MDHEN, CDR2 SYDVKM. The CDR3 has 17 amino acids. Trimming stripped 5 bases from V and 8 bases from J, with 27 bases between. CDR3 in DNA: TGTGCCAGCAGTCCTCCGGGCAGTACCGGGGATAGGTGGGGCTACACCTTC. Translated, it gives CASSPPGSTGDRWGYTF.

About this clone itself: One junction end does not reproduce the germline sequence, and a read error may be involved. J is TRBJ2-1 and V is TRBV7-2; no reliable D call. The CDR3 consists of 13 residues. Looked up from germline, CDR1 is SGHTA and CDR2 is FQGNSA. The CDR3 sequence: CASNLVAYNEQFF. In nucleotides, the CDR3 is TGTGCCAGCAACTTAGTCGCCTACAATGAGCAGTTCTTC.

The chain is built from TRBV29-1 and TRBJ1-2, with D hard to call. Germline assignment: CDR1 SQVTM and CDR2 ANQGSEA. Trimming left V 4 bases short and J 9 bases short, with 12 bases between. The CDR3 extends over 11 amino acids. The CDR3 nucleotides are TGCAGCGTTGTCGTCCGGGGAAGCTACACCTTC. Translated: CSVVVRGSYTF.

This clone has more than one count but fewer than ten. The chain is built from TRBV7-9 and TRBJ1-2; tentative D call: TRBD1 (5 bases). The CDR3 is 14 amino acids. V was trimmed by 1 base and J by 0 bases, leaving 6 bases between them. Germline CDR1 reads SEHNR; CDR2 reads FQNEAQ (reference sequence). CDR3 DNA sequence: TGTGCCAGCAGCTTAGTAGGGGCTAACTATGGCTACACCTTC. Translating gives CASSLVGANYGYTF.

V is TRBV9 and J is TRBJ1-4; no definite D call. V was trimmed by 0 bases and J by 6 bases, leaving 12 bases between them. Germline assignment: CDR1 SGDLS and CDR2 YYNGEE. This CDR3 comprises 15 residues. The CDR3 region has the DNA TGTGCCAGCAGCGTAGAGGGAAGCGGGTATGAAAAACTGTTTTTT. Encoded protein: CASSVEGSGYEKLFF.

The genes are TRBV27 and TRBJ1-5, with a possible D match to TRBD1 (5 bases). Germline V gene data show CDR1 as MNHEY and CDR2 as SMNVEV (reference sequence). Trimming cost V 3 bases and J 4 bases, with 16 bases left between them. The CDR3 has 16 amino acids. Here the CDR3 DNA reads TGTGCCAGCAGTTTGTCCCTCGGGGACCATAATCAGCCCCAGCATTTT. As protein: CASSLSLGDHNQPQHF.

The chain uses TRBV6-1 and TRBJ1-1; D not certain. In germline, CDR1 is MNHNS, CDR2 SASEGT. The CDR3 is 15 residues long. V dropped 1 base and J dropped 6 bases, with 15 bases sitting between them. This chain's CDR3 is CASSEEPWVIAEAFF. For the CDR3, the DNA is TGTGCCAGCAGTGAAGAACCTTGGGTAATCGCTGAAGCTTTCTTT.

The rearrangement joins TRBV2 to TRBJ2-7; D is perhaps TRBD2 (6 bases). This CDR3 spans 13 amino acids. Between the trimmed V and J ends, which lost 8 bases and 3 bases, there was a span of 14 bases. Germline loops: CDR1 SNHLY, CDR2 FYNNEI. The CDR3 spells CASRFGSHYEQYF. The CDR3 nucleotides are TGTGCCAGCCGGTTCGGGAGCCACTACGAGCAGTACTTC.

V gene TRBV15 combines with J gene TRBJ2-7; D tentatively fits TRBD1 or TRBD2 (5 bases each). The CDR3 covers 15 residues. Trimming cost V 1 base and J 3 bases, with 13 bases left between them. CDR1 is LNHNV, CDR2 YYDKDF, per germline (reference sequence). This CDR3 is CATSRVDPGSYEQYF. The CDR3, as DNA: TGTGCCACCAGCAGAGTTGACCCAGGGAGCTACGAGCAGTACTTC.

This chain uses TRBV4-1 with TRBJ1-1, with D perhaps matching TRBD1 (5 bases). The CDR3 extends over 14 amino acids. Trimming shortened V by 4 bases and J by 3 bases, and 12 bases separated the two germline ends. Germline CDR1 MGHRA, CDR2 YSYEKL. CDR3 in DNA: TGCGCCAGCAGCCCTGGGGACCTATACACTGAAGCTTTCTTT. Translated: CASSPGDLYTEAFF.

The chain uses TRBV7-9 and TRBJ2-1; D is undetermined. The V and J ends lost 5 bases and 0 bases respectively, with 11 bases between them. This CDR3 is built from 15 residues. Germline V gene data show CDR1 as SEHNR and CDR2 as FQNEAQ (reference sequence). The CDR3 sequence: CASSVTESSYNEQFF. The CDR3 nucleotides are TGTGCCAGCAGCGTTACAGAGAGCTCCTACAATGAGCAGTTCTTC.

This chain uses TRBV30 with TRBJ2-1; a weak D match, TRBD1 (6 bases). The V end was cut by 3 bases, the J end by 5 bases, with 17 bases between. Germline V CDR1 and CDR2: GTSNPN, SVGIG (reference sequence). This CDR3 spans 15 amino acids. The CDR3 is CAWSVDGTPNNEQFF. The CDR3 nucleotides are TGTGCCTGGAGCGTCGACGGGACACCTAACAATGAGCAGTTCTTC. The full variable domain, in which reference TRBV30 and TRBJ2-1 provide the parts outside the CDR3, is SQTIHQWPATLVQPVGSPLSLECTVEGTSNPNLYWYRQAAGRGLQLLFYSVGIGQISSEVPQNLSASRPQDRQFILSSKKLLLSDSGFYLCAWSVDGTPNNEQFFGPGTRLTVL.

This clone was seen a single time. The chain has TRBV27 and TRBJ1-2; tentative D call: TRBD1 (6 bases). V lost 3 bases to trimming and J lost 4 bases, with 15 bases between them. Per germline, CDR1 MNHEY and CDR2 SMNVEV (reference sequence). This CDR3 spans 15 amino acids. The chain's CDR3 is CASSLNGGPGYGYTF. The CDR3 bases are TGTGCCAGCAGTTTGAACGGGGGGCCGGGCTATGGCTACACCTTC.

V usage is TRBV10-3 and J usage is TRBJ1-4; no reliable D call. Germline CDR1 and CDR2: ENHRY and SYGVKD. V dropped 2 bases and J dropped 3 bases, with 1 base sitting between them. The length of the CDR3 is 12 residues. Here the CDR3 reads CAISEANEKLFF. The CDR3 nucleotides are TGTGCCATCAGTGAGGCTAATGAAAAACTGTTTTTT.

V and J are TRBV4-1 and TRBJ1-2; 12 nucleotides align to TRBD1. CDR3 length equals 15 residues. Trimming removed 4 bases from V and 7 bases from J; junction bases left unmatched: 7. CDR1 is MGHRA and CDR2 is YSYEKL in the germline V gene. The CDR3 DNA follows: TGCGCCAGCAGCCCACCGGGACAGGGGGCCCTTGGCTACACCTTC. Its protein product is CASSPPGQGALGYTF.

The genes are TRBV28 and TRBJ1-1; 8 bases fit TRBD1. Germline CDR1 is MDHEN and CDR2 is SYDVKM. The CDR3 is 17 residues long. The trim removed 8 bases at V and 1 base at J, leaving 15 bases unmatched. CDR3 coding DNA: TGTGCCAGCCCCCCCAGGGGGCGCGGAGCATCGAACACTGAAGCTTTCTTT. It is translated as CASPPRGRGASNTEAFF.

This clone has more than one count but fewer than ten. The J gene is TRBJ2-7, the V gene TRBV19, with unresolved D. V was pared by 8 bases and J by 2 bases, with 13 bases between. CDR3 length: 13 residues. Germline CDR1 is LNHDA and CDR2 is SQIVND (reference sequence). The CDR3 sequence is CASSSTATYEQYF. The CDR3 bases are TGTGCCAGTTCTTCTACAGCGACCTACGAGCAGTACTTC.

The rearrangement joins TRBV28 to TRBJ2-7; the D is unclear. Deletions cut 3 bases from V and 7 bases from J, with 10 bases between. This CDR3 has 12 amino acids. Looked up from germline, CDR1 is MDHEN and CDR2 is SYDVKM. The CDR3 nucleotides are TGTGCCAGCAGTTTTAGCTGGGTAGAGCAGTACTTC. Translation: CASSFSWVEQYF.

The chain's CDR3 is CASSQTSGGGNEQFF. CDR3 nucleotide sequence: TGTGCCAGCAGCCAGACTAGCGGGGGAGGAAATGAGCAGTTCTTC. The V call is TRBV7-9, the J call TRBJ2-1; 12 bases agree with TRBD2. J was trimmed by 7 bases and V by 5 bases; bases with no gene match: 6. CDR3 length: 15 residues. Germline CDR1 is SEHNR and CDR2 is FQNEAQ (reference sequence).

DNA of the CDR3: TGTGCCAGCAGCTTGGGGGACAGGCCGAGAACCGGGGAGCTGTTTTTT. Amino acid sequence: CASSLGDRPRTGELFF. The V call is TRBV7-9, the J call TRBJ2-2, with 8 bases fitting TRBD1. Germline values: CDR1 SEHNR, CDR2 FQNEAQ (reference sequence). J was trimmed by 5 bases and V by 3 bases; bases with no gene match: 8. The CDR3 has 16 amino acids.

The chain has TRBV19 and TRBJ1-1; unclear D gene. CDR1 and CDR2 from the germline V gene are LNHDA and SQIVND (reference sequence). The V and J ends lost 5 bases and 0 bases respectively, with 7 bases between them. The CDR3 extends over 13 amino acids. In DNA, the CDR3 is TGTGCCAGTAGTTTAGGCATGAACACTGAAGCTTTCTTT. Translating it yields CASSLGMNTEAFF.

The genes are TRBV6-6 and TRBJ2-7; 7 bases are shared with TRBD2. The CDR3 totals 16 residues. J was trimmed by 1 base and V by 5 bases; bases with no gene match: 11. Germline V CDR1 and CDR2: MNHNY, SVGAGI (reference sequence). The CDR3 protein is CASSNRAGAGSYEQYF. CDR3 bases: TGTGCCAGCAGTAACCGGGCGGGAGCGGGGTCCTACGAGCAGTACTTC.

The V gene is TRBV19, the J gene TRBJ1-1; D remains ambiguous. V lost 3 bases and J lost 5, with 10 bases in between. Germline CDR1 and CDR2: LNHDA and SQIVND (reference sequence). The CDR3 is 13 residues long. In nucleotides, the CDR3 is TGTGCCAGTAGTATCTACCTGGGAACTGAAGCTTTCTTT. Amino acids: CASSIYLGTEAFF.

V gene TRBV6-5 combines with J gene TRBJ2-5, with D possibly TRBD2 on 7 matching bases. The germline V and J ends were trimmed by 10 bases and 5 bases, with 20 bases remaining between them. This CDR3 comprises 14 residues. Per the germline V gene, CDR1 is MNHEY and CDR2 is SVGAGI. The CDR3 region is CAIRRGGRLETQYF. In DNA form, the CDR3 reads TGTGCCATTCGAAGGGGGGGGAGATTGGAGACCCAGTACTTC.

The chain recombines TRBV9 with TRBJ1-2; no definite D call. The CDR3 has 16 amino acids. Germline lookup yields CDR1 SGDLS and CDR2 YYNGEE. Trimming removed 0 bases from V and 4 bases from J, with 16 bases in between. CDR3 sequence reads: CASSVATGLSGYGYTF. In DNA form, the CDR3 reads TGTGCCAGCAGCGTAGCTACCGGGCTTTCTGGCTATGGCTACACCTTC.